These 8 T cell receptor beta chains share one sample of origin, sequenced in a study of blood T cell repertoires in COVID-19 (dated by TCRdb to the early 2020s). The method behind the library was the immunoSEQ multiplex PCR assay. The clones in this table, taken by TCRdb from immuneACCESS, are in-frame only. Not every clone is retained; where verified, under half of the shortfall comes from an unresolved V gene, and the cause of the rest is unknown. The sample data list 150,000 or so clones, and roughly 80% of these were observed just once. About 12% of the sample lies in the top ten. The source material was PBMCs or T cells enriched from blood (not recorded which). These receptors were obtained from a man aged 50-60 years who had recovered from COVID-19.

CDR3 nucleotide sequence: TGTGCCAGCAGCTTTTTCGTTGGAGGCGCGAACACCGGGGAGCTGTTTTTT. Translation gives CASSFFVGGANTGELFF. The V call is TRBV7-3, the J call TRBJ2-2, with D maybe TRBD2 (5 bases). This CDR3 region has 17 residues. V dropped 3 bases and J dropped 0 bases, with 14 bases sitting between them. Germline values: CDR1 SGHTA, CDR2 FQGTGA.

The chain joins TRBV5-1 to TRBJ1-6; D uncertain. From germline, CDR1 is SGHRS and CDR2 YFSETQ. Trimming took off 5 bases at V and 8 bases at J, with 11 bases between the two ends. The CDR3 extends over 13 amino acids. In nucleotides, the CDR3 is TGCGCCAGCAGACTCGGTCGGGATTCACCCCTCCACTTT. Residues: CASRLGRDSPLHF.

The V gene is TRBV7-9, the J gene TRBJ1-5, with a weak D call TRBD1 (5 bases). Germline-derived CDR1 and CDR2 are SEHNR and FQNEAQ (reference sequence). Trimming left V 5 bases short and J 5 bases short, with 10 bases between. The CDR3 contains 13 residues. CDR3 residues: CASSPGVYQPQHF. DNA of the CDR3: TGTGCCAGCAGCCCGGGGGTGTATCAGCCCCAGCATTTT.

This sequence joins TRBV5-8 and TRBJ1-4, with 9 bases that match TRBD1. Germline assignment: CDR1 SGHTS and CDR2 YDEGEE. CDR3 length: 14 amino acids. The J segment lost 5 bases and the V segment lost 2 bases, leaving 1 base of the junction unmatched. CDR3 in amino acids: CASSFGTGNEKLFF. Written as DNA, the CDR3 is TGTGCCAGCAGCTTCGGGACAGGGAATGAAAAACTGTTTTTT.

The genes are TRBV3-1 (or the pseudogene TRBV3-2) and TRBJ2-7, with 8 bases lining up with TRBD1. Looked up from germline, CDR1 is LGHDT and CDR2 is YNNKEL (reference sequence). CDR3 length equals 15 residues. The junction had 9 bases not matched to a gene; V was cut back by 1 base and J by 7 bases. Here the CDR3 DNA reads TGTGCCAGCAGCCAAGCTGGGAGACAGGGGAGAGAGCAGTACTTC. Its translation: CASSQAGRQGREQYF.

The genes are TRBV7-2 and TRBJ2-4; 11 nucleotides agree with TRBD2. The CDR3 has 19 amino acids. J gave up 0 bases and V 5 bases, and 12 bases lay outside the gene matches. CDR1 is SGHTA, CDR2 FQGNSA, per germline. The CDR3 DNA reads TGTGCCAGCAGCACCCGTCCGGGACTAGCGGACATAGCCAAAAACATTCAGTACTTC. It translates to CASSTRPGLADIAKNIQYF. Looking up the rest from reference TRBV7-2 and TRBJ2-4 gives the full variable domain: GAGVSQSPSNKVTEKGKDVELRCDPISGHTALYWYRQSLGQGLEFLIYFQGNSAPDKSGLPSDRFSAERTGGSVSTLTIQRTQQEDSAVYLCASSTRPGLADIAKNIQYFGAGTRLSVL.

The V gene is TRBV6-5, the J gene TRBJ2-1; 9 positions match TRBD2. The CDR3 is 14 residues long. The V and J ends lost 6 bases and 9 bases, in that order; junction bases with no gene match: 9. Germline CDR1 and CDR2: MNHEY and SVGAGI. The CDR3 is CASRGLATDGEQFF. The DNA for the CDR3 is TGTGCCAGCAGAGGACTAGCGACGGATGGTGAGCAGTTCTTC.

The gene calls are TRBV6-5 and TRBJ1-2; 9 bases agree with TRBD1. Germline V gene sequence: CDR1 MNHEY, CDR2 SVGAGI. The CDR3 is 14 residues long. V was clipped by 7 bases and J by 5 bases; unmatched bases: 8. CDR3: CASTPGTGWYGYTF. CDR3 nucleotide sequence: TGTGCCAGCACCCCCGGGACAGGGTGGTATGGCTACACCTTC.